This T cell receptor (beta chain) was identified in a study of CD8+ T cells in alopecia areata. The overall study: Severity scores in treated patients reflected the percentage of scalp affected. Study-level points and caveats: During tofacitinib treatment, many expanded lesional clones remained in scalp and blood.

Specified treatment: oral pan-JAK inhibitor, 5-10 mg twice daily. CD4+ and CD8+ T cells were sorted from PBMCs stained for CD3, CD4 and CD8. RNA extraction and reverse transcription yielded cDNA as sequencing template. Data came from immunoSEQ multiplex PCR; TCRdb stores just in-frame clones and leaves some out. Altogether 110,000 or so clones are present, 56% being singletons, with the ten largest covering 3% to 4%. This clone turned up a few times. The antigen remains undetermined. V dropped 0 bases and J dropped 3 bases, with 12 bases sitting between them. Germline V gives CDR1 SGHRS, CDR2 YFSETQ. The CDR3 is 15 amino acids.

The TCR was taken from a human donor with alopecia areata. The rearrangement joins TRBV5-1 to TRBJ1-2; D ambiguous. The sequencing here drew on CD4+ T cells sorted from blood, taken at week 24, from a patient treated with tofacitinib. CDR3: CASSLDRGTYYGYTF. DNA of the CDR3: TGCGCCAGCAGCTTGGATCGGGGAACATACTATGGCTACACCTTC.